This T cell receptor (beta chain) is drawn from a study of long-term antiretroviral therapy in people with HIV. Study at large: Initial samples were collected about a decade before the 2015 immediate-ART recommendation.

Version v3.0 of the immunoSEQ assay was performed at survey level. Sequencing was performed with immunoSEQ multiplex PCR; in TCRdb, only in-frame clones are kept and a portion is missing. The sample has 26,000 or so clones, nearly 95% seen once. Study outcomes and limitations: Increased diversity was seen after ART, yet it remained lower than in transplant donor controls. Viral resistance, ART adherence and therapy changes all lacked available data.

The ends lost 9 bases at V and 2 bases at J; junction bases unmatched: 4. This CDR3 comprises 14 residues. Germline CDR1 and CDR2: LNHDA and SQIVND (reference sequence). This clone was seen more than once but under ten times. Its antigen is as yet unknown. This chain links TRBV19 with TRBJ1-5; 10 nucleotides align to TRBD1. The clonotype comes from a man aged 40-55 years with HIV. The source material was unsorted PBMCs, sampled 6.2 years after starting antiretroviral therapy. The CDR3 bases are TGTGCCAGCCGGACAGGGGGTGGCAATCAGCCCCAGCATTTT. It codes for CASRTGGGNQPQHF.